This TCR beta chain appears in the sequencing data of a study of T cell responses to AZD1222 COVID-19 vaccine. Data came from immunoSEQ multiplex PCR; TCRdb stores just in-frame clones and leaves some out. The sample lists about 92,000 clones, about nine tenths occurring once. Germline CDR1 LNHDA, CDR2 SQIVND (reference sequence). The ends were cut back, 3 bases at V and 4 bases at J, with 4 bases in the middle. The CDR3 is 11 amino acids. The sample holds one count of this clone. This TCR was sampled from an adult in good health. The chain employs TRBV19 and TRBJ2-7; D not certain. Material: peripheral blood, obtained on day 0 of AZD1222 vaccination. The CDR3 loop is CASSMGYEQYF. CDR3 nucleotide sequence: TGTGCCAGTAGTATGGGATACGAGCAGTACTTC. Full variable domain (rest looked up from reference TRBV19 and TRBJ2-7): DGGITQSPKYLFRKEGQNVTLSCEQNLNHDAMYWYRQDPGQGLRLIYYSQIVNDFQKGDIAEGYSVSREKKESFPLTVTSAQKNPTAFYLCASSMGYEQYFGPGTRLTVT.